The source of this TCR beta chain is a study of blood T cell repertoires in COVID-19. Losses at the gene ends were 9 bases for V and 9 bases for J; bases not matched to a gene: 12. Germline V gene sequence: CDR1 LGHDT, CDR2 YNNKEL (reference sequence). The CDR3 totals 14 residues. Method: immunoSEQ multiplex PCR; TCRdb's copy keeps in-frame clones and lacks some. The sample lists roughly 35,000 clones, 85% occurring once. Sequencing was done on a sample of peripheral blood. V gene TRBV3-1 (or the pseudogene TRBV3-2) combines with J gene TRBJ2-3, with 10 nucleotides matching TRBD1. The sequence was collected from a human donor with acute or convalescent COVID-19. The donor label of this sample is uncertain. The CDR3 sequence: CASRSGTGVYTQYF. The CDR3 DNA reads TGTGCCAGTCGGTCCGGGACAGGGGTGTACACGCAGTATTTT.